The clone carrying this TCR beta chain showed up just a few times. Antigen specificity is unknown. Profiling relied on immunoSEQ multiplex PCR, and the TCRdb table lists in-frame clones only, not all of them. The table lists 25,000 to 35,000 clones, approximately 86% of them singletons. These data originate in a study of OX40 agonist ivuxolimab in advanced cancers. Points from the study as a whole: Expansion of clones was among the lowest in partial responders at 0.1-3.0 mg/kg.

The CDR3 is 15 amino acids. V was clipped by 4 bases and J by 2 bases, with 13 bases between them. Germline CDR1 is MDHEN and CDR2 is SYDVKM. The receptor's source is an adult with an advanced solid tumor such as melanoma, head and neck, liver or kidney cancer. The rearrangement uses TRBV28 and TRBJ2-3; D tentatively reads TRBD1 or TRBD2 (5 bases each). Material: CD4+ or CD8+ T cells sorted from blood, obtained in a trial of the OX40 agonist ivuxolimab. The CDR3 region is CASSSRERYTDTQYF. CDR3 nucleotides: TGTGCCAGCAGTTCCAGGGAGAGGTACACAGATACGCAGTATTTT.